The entry below gives a single T cell receptor (beta chain) sequence along with its context. Its target is not known. This sample also contains other DNA sequences that code for the same CDR3. This sample is part of a study of shared clonotypes between healthy human individuals. About the study: There were three CD4 naive, three CD4 memory, two CD8 naive and one CD8 memory plates per donor. General study points: Lower generation probabilities were found for non-shared clonotypes than for those shared by all four donors. Sequencing depth was predicted to influence how clonotypes are shared among donors.

With 3 bases removed from V and 3 bases from J, the gap between germline ends came to 1 base. This CDR3 is 10 amino acids long. Germline V gene lookup returns CDR1 DFQATT and CDR2 SNEGSKA (reference sequence). Negatively enriched CD4+ T cells were divided by CD45RA into naive and memory. Generated by immunoSEQ multiplex PCR, the TCRdb table keeps only in-frame clones and is missing some. In the table there are about 2.4 million clones, more than 85% of which are singletons. The V call is TRBV20-1, the J call TRBJ2-3, with no clear D. This receptor was identified in a man younger than 35 in good health. Some clones in this sample may be carry-over from other donors' samples. Sequencing used naive CD4+ T cells from PBMCs. The subset: CD45RA+ positively selected. CDR3 sequence (DNA): TGCAGTGCTAGTACAGATACGCAGTATTTT. It specifies CSASTDTQYF.